These 20 T cell receptor beta chains came from one sample sequenced in a study of blood T cell repertoires in COVID-19. TCRdb's copy holds only in-frame clones and misses some; the assay was immunoSEQ multiplex PCR. The repertoire holds roughly 62,000 clones, with roughly 80% as singletons. Sequencing used peripheral blood. The receptor source for this set is a woman of 80 years or more with active or convalescent COVID-19.

The rearrangement links TRBV2 to TRBJ1-2; TRBD1 might be the D (6 bases). Trimming shortened V by 4 bases and J by 2 bases, and 14 bases separated the two germline ends. This CDR3 is built from 15 residues. Germline-derived CDR1 and CDR2 are SNHLY and FYNNEI. The CDR3 is CASSVQRTVNYGYTF. In DNA, the CDR3 is TGTGCCAGCAGTGTCCAACGGACAGTCAACTATGGCTACACCTTC.

This rearrangement joins TRBV5-1 to TRBJ1-2, with 7 bases matching TRBD1. Trimming took 0 bases from V and 8 from J; bases not matched to a gene: 4. Per the germline V gene, CDR1 is SGHRS and CDR2 is YFSETQ. The CDR3 has 13 residues. For the CDR3, the DNA is TGCGCCAGCAGCTTGGAGGGGGCGGGCGGCTACACCTTC. This sequence encodes CASSLEGAGGYTF.

This clone was recorded a few times. V gene TRBV18 combines with J gene TRBJ1-1, with D tentatively TRBD1 (5 bases). The CDR3 is 15 residues long. V was cut by 1 base and J by 3 bases, with 12 bases left in between. CDR1 KGHSH and CDR2 LQKENI come from the germline V gene. CDR3: CASSPRRGGDTEAFF. CDR3 DNA: TGTGCCAGCTCACCACGTCGGGGGGGAGACACTGAAGCTTTCTTT.

This chain connects TRBV6-5 to TRBJ1-2, with D unresolved. Trimming pared 8 bases from V and 3 bases from J, leaving 7 bases between. The CDR3 length is 11 residues. CDR1 is MNHEY, CDR2 SVGAGI, per germline. The CDR3 here is CASGRDYGYTF. The CDR3 DNA follows: TGTGCCAGCGGCCGGGACTATGGCTACACCTTC.

A few counts support this clone. As DNA, the CDR3 is TGTGCCATCAGTGGAGACAGGGGCGGCTATGGCTACACCTTC. Amino acid sequence: CAISGDRGGYGYTF. This chain uses TRBV10-3 with TRBJ1-2; 8 bases match TRBD1. The CDR3 length is 14 residues. J gave up 4 bases and V 4 bases, and 5 bases lay outside the gene matches. Germline assignment: CDR1 ENHRY and CDR2 SYGVKD.

This sequence joins TRBV11-3 and TRBJ1-2, with 7 bases fitting TRBD1. In germline, CDR1 is SGHNT, CDR2 YENEEA. With V trimmed by 5 bases and J by 8 bases, 11 bases remained unmatched. The CDR3 contains 14 residues. CDR3 DNA: TGTGCCAGCAGCAAGGGACAGACCCCGGGAGGCTACACCTTC. Its protein is CASSKGQTPGGYTF.

This clone was counted only a few times. V usage is TRBV19 and J usage is TRBJ1-1; 7 bases line up with TRBD1. This CDR3 is 15 amino acids long. The J segment lost 2 bases and the V segment lost 7 bases, leaving 10 bases of the junction unmatched. Germline assignment: CDR1 LNHDA and CDR2 SQIVND (reference sequence). DNA for the CDR3: TGTGCCAGTAATAACAGGGGCCGCTCTAACACTGAAGCTTTCTTT. Residues: CASNNRGRSNTEAFF. The full variable domain, in which reference TRBV19 and TRBJ1-1 provide the parts outside the CDR3, is DGGITQSPKYLFRKEGQNVTLSCEQNLNHDAMYWYRQDPGQGLRLIYYSQIVNDFQKGDIAEGYSVSREKKESFPLTVTSAQKNPTAFYLCASNNRGRSNTEAFFGQGTRLTVV.

The chain recombines TRBV7-2 with TRBJ1-1; D may be TRBD1 (5 bases). The CDR3 contains 13 residues. Per germline, CDR1 SGHTA and CDR2 FQGNSA. V was cut by 5 bases and J by 0 bases, with 7 bases left in between. In DNA form, the CDR3 reads TGTGCCAGCAGCCGACAGATGAACACTGAAGCTTTCTTT. Protein: CASSRQMNTEAFF.

The chain uses TRBV5-1 and TRBJ2-1, with TRBD1 identical over 8 bases. CDR1 and CDR2 (germline): SGHRS, YFSETQ. CDR3 length: 15 residues. The trim removed 4 bases at V and 8 bases at J, leaving 11 bases unmatched. The CDR3 region is CASSVGDRFLYEQFF. Here the CDR3 DNA reads TGCGCCAGCAGCGTTGGGGACAGGTTTCTGTATGAGCAGTTCTTC.

The chain recombines TRBV7-2 with TRBJ2-7, with TRBD2 matching over 15 bases. The V segment lost 5 bases and the J segment 5 bases; nucleotides outside the gene matches: 4. The CDR3 sequence is 15 residues long. Germline lookup yields CDR1 SGHTA and CDR2 FQGNSA. The CDR3 loop reads CASSGLAGGYNEQYF. For the CDR3, the DNA is TGTGCCAGCAGCGGACTAGCGGGGGGGTATAACGAGCAGTACTTC.

Points on this clone: The junction departs from germline at one end; a sequencing error may be responsible. This chain joins TRBV2 and TRBJ1-2; D not certain. This CDR3 contains 14 residues. CDR1 and CDR2 (germline): SNHLY, FYNNEI. This CDR3 is CASVRTPDNPNQLF. The CDR3 region has the DNA TGTGCCAGCGTTAGGACTCCGGATAATCCAAATCAACTCTTC.

This clone was observed once. The chain uses TRBV30 and TRBJ2-1; maybe TRBD1 (7 bases). Germline CDR1 and CDR2: GTSNPN and SVGIG (reference sequence). Trimming cost V 0 bases and J 2 bases, with 11 bases left between them. The CDR3 is made up of 15 amino acids. CDR3 residues: CAWSVGRGAYNEQFF. In DNA, the CDR3 is TGTGCCTGGAGTGTCGGCAGGGGGGCCTACAATGAGCAGTTCTTC.

This rearrangement joins TRBV7-3 to TRBJ2-3; possibly TRBD2 for D (5 bases). In germline, CDR1 is SGHTA, CDR2 FQGTGA. V was clipped by 5 bases and J by 4 bases, with 13 bases between them. The CDR3 extends over 14 amino acids. The CDR3 sequence: CASSRGLISDTQYF. The CDR3 DNA is TGTGCCAGCAGCCGCGGACTTATCTCAGATACGCAGTATTTT.

J is TRBJ2-7 and V is TRBV29-1, with 7 nucleotides matching TRBD1. The CDR3 has 16 residues. Germline V gives CDR1 SQVTM, CDR2 ANQGSEA. After removal of 7 bases from V and 3 bases from J, the junction contained 18 bases not matched to a gene. CDR3 in DNA: TGCAGCGCATCACTGACAGGGCCCCCCATTGTCTACGAGCAGTACTTC. This sequence encodes CSASLTGPPIVYEQYF.

The rearrangement links TRBV29-1 to TRBJ1-1; 10 positions match TRBD1. V lost 1 base, J lost 5 bases, and 7 bases stayed unmatched. The CDR3 runs to 15 residues. From germline, CDR1 is SQVTM and CDR2 ANQGSEA. The DNA for the CDR3 is TGCAGCGTTGAAGGGACAGGGGGAAGTAGGACTGAAGCTTTCTTT. This codes for CSVEGTGGSRTEAFF.

The rearrangement links TRBV5-8 to TRBJ1-2; D not certain. Germline CDR1 is SGHTS and CDR2 is YDEGEE. The V and J ends lost 0 bases and 1 base respectively, with 10 bases between them. The CDR3 runs 15 residues. In DNA, the CDR3 is TGTGCCAGCAGCTTGGAGAGGCTACTTAACTATGGCTACACCTTC. The encoded protein is CASSLERLLNYGYTF. Drawing the rest from reference TRBV5-8 and TRBJ1-2, the complete variable domain is EAGVTQSPTHLIKTRGQQATLRCSPISGHTSVYWYQQALGLGLQFLLWYDEGEERNRGNFPPRFSGRQFPNYSSELNVNALELEDSALYLCASSLERLLNYGYTFGSGTRLTVV.

V usage is TRBV4-2 and J usage is TRBJ2-7, with TRBD1 identical over 10 bases. Germline V gene sequence: CDR1 LGHNA, CDR2 YNFKEQ. Trimming at V came to 4 bases and at J to 4 bases, leaving 7 bases not matched to a gene. This CDR3 has 15 amino acids. As DNA, the CDR3 is TGTGCCAGCAGCCGAATGGGACAGGGGTTGTACGAGCAGTACTTC. Encoded protein: CASSRMGQGLYEQYF.

This clone was recorded many times. J is TRBJ2-7 and V is TRBV15; D might be TRBD2 (6 bases). V was pared by 0 bases and J by 9 bases, with 15 bases between. Per germline, CDR1 LNHNV and CDR2 YYDKDF (reference sequence). This CDR3 has 14 residues. The CDR3 DNA is TGTGCCACCAGCAGAGATAACGGGGGTTTCGGGCAGTACTTC. It translates to CATSRDNGGFGQYF.

This sequence joins TRBV3-1 (or the pseudogene TRBV3-2) and TRBJ2-7; D is possibly TRBD1 (6 bases). The V gene lost 4 bases and the J gene lost 6 bases, with 13 bases spanning the gap. The germline gives CDR1 LGHDT, CDR2 YNNKEL (reference sequence). This CDR3 has 13 amino acids. For the CDR3, the DNA is TGTGCCAGCAGCCTGAACAGGGTCCCCGAGCAGTACTTC. Protein: CASSLNRVPEQYF.

This sequence joins TRBV7-9 and TRBJ1-6; D gene uncertain. This CDR3 is built from 14 residues. V lost 5 bases and J 8 bases, leaving 13 bases between the germline ends. Germline V gives CDR1 SEHNR, CDR2 FQNEAQ (reference sequence). Here the CDR3 DNA reads TGTGCCAGCAGCCTAGGCGGAGCCCATTCACCCCTCCACTTT. It yields the protein CASSLGGAHSPLHF. The whole variable domain, filled in from reference TRBV7-9 and TRBJ1-6, reads DTGVSQNPRHKITKRGQNVTFRCDPISEHNRLYWYRQTLGQGPEFLTYFQNEAQLEKSRLLSDRFSAERPKGSFSTLEIQRTEQGDSAMYLCASSLGGAHSPLHFGNGTRLTVT.